Each of the 28 T cell receptor beta chains below was sequenced from the same sample in a study of blood T cell repertoires in COVID-19. Assay: immunoSEQ multiplex PCR; the TCRdb copy retains only in-frame clones and omits some. The sample has roughly 70,000 clones, about 90% seen once. Sequencing was performed on peripheral blood. The receptors originated from a woman over 75 with active COVID-19.

The chain recombines TRBV13 with TRBJ2-1; 13 bases are a match to TRBD2. This CDR3 has 18 amino acids. Germline loops: CDR1 PRHDT, CDR2 FYEKMQ (reference sequence). V shed 7 bases and J 6 bases; nucleotides not matched to a gene: 15. CDR3 sequence reads: CASTILAGGPSVSNEQFF. The CDR3 coding sequence is TGTGCCAGCACCATACTAGCGGGAGGGCCCTCGGTGAGCAATGAGCAGTTCTTC.

The chain is built from TRBV11-2 and TRBJ2-1; TRBD2 might be the D (5 bases). Germline CDR1 SGHAT, CDR2 FQNNGV. The CDR3 spans 14 residues. Trimming shortened V by 3 bases and J by 3 bases, and 9 bases separated the two germline ends. The CDR3 is CASSFLRGYNEQFF. CDR3 nucleotide sequence: TGTGCCAGCAGCTTTCTCCGGGGCTACAATGAGCAGTTCTTC.

In its sample, this clone was seen once. V and J are TRBV6-5 and TRBJ2-1, with a possible D match to TRBD2 (5 bases). From germline, CDR1 is MNHEY and CDR2 SVGAGI. V lost 4 bases, J lost 4 bases, and 17 bases lay in between. This CDR3 is built from 16 residues. CDR3 in amino acids: CASSFPGGSNYNEQFF. CDR3 in DNA: TGTGCCAGCAGTTTCCCGGGCGGGTCTAATTACAATGAGCAGTTCTTC.

This clone came up once. The rearrangement links TRBV5-1 to TRBJ2-7, with 10 bases lining up with TRBD1. V lost 6 bases and J lost 0; bases outside the gene matches: 6. CDR3 size: 15 residues. CDR1 SGHRS and CDR2 YFSETQ come from the germline V gene. The CDR3 DNA follows: TGCGCCAGCACTGTCGGGACAGGGGTCTCCTACGAGCAGTACTTC. Translated, it gives CASTVGTGVSYEQYF.

The J gene is TRBJ2-1, the V gene TRBV9; D might be TRBD1 (6 bases). V lost 0 bases and J 8 bases, leaving 6 bases between the germline ends. This CDR3 comprises 12 residues. Germline V lookup: CDR1 SGDLS, CDR2 YYNGEE. CDR3 protein: CASSVAGDEQFF. CDR3 coding DNA: TGTGCCAGCAGCGTAGCAGGGGATGAGCAGTTCTTC.

The chain links TRBV4-3 to TRBJ2-3; D unresolved. With 0 bases removed from V and 7 bases from J, the gap between germline ends came to 14 bases. Germline V gene sequence: CDR1 LGHNA, CDR2 YSLEER. CDR3 size: 15 residues. The CDR3 nucleotides read TGCGCCAGCAGCCAAGAAGCCTACATGAGGCATACGCAGTATTTT. This sequence encodes CASSQEAYMRHTQYF.

The rearrangement joins TRBV18 to TRBJ2-3; weak D call: TRBD2 (6 bases). Trimming pared 3 bases from V and 5 bases from J, leaving 15 bases between. Germline V gene data show CDR1 as KGHSH and CDR2 as LQKENI. The CDR3 sequence is 15 residues long. The CDR3 protein is CASSPSVGTRDTQYF. Written as DNA, the CDR3 is TGTGCCAGCTCACCCTCCGTTGGGACTCGAGATACGCAGTATTTT.

This rearrangement joins TRBV2 to TRBJ2-2; D is unresolved. The germline gives CDR1 SNHLY, CDR2 FYNNEI. The V end lost 6 bases, the J end lost 2 bases, and 10 bases lay between the germline ends. CDR3 size: 14 residues. The CDR3 here is CASSRVVNTGELFF. CDR3 sequence (DNA): TGTGCCAGCAGCCGAGTCGTTAACACCGGGGAGCTGTTTTTT.

This chain uses TRBV9 with TRBJ2-1, with TRBD1 matching over 7 bases. Trimming took 3 bases from V and 5 from J; bases not matched to a gene: 11. CDR1 and CDR2 from the germline V gene are SGDLS and YYNGEE. The CDR3 contains 16 residues. The CDR3 loop is CASSGGQPWGNNEQFF. CDR3 coding DNA: TGTGCCAGCAGCGGGGGACAGCCCTGGGGCAACAATGAGCAGTTCTTC.

The V gene is TRBV7-2, the J gene TRBJ1-5; D possibly corresponds to TRBD1 (5 bases). CDR1 SGHTA and CDR2 FQGNSA come from the germline V gene. The CDR3 consists of 14 residues. V was cut by 1 base and J by 7 bases, with 11 bases left in between. DNA for the CDR3: TGTGCCAGCAGCTTAGAACGCAAGGGGCAGCCCCAGCATTTT. Encoded protein: CASSLERKGQPQHF.

This clone was detected once. The J gene is TRBJ2-1, the V gene TRBV9; 7 bases match TRBD2. V lost 0 bases, J lost 8 bases, and 17 bases stayed unmatched. The V gene's germline CDR1 is SGDLS and CDR2 YYNGEE. CDR3 length equals 18 residues. This CDR3 is CASSVGISGEGQSYEQFF. DNA for the CDR3: TGTGCCAGCAGCGTAGGCATAAGCGGGGAGGGCCAATCTTATGAGCAGTTCTTC.

The CDR3 region has the DNA TGTGCCAGTAGAACAGGTATCAAGTCCGGTCAGCCCCAGCATTTT. Translation: CASRTGIKSGQPQHF. The chain combines TRBV19 with TRBJ1-5, with a tentative D call TRBD1 (5 bases). Germline V gives CDR1 LNHDA, CDR2 SQIVND (reference sequence). The CDR3 length is 15 residues. The ends were cut back, 6 bases at V and 6 bases at J, with 18 bases in the middle. The entire variable domain, with the rest obtained from reference TRBV19 and TRBJ1-5, is as follows: DGGITQSPKYLFRKEGQNVTLSCEQNLNHDAMYWYRQDPGQGLRLIYYSQIVNDFQKGDIAEGYSVSREKKESFPLTVTSAQKNPTAFYLCASRTGIKSGQPQHFGDGTRLSIL.

This sequence joins TRBV7-9 and TRBJ2-5; maybe TRBD1 (5 bases). This CDR3 is built from 17 residues. The germline V and J ends were trimmed by 1 base and 2 bases, with 17 bases remaining between them. The germline V gene has CDR1 SEHNR and CDR2 FQNEAQ (reference sequence). In DNA, the CDR3 is TGTGCCAGCAGCTTAGGGGGTATGGGGCCTCTACAAGAGACCCAGTACTTC. Translation: CASSLGGMGPLQETQYF.

V usage is TRBV11-2 and J usage is TRBJ2-1; TRBD2 is a possible D gene (5 bases). The V gene lost 5 bases and the J gene lost 4 bases, with 9 bases spanning the gap. Germline assignment: CDR1 SGHAT and CDR2 FQNNGV. The CDR3 has 13 residues. The CDR3 sequence: CASSVQRYNEQFF. The DNA for the CDR3 is TGTGCCAGCAGCGTCCAGCGGTACAATGAGCAGTTCTTC. The complete variable domain, with remaining parts taken from reference TRBV11-2 and TRBJ2-1, reads EAGVAQSPRYKIIEKRQSVAFWCNPISGHATLYWYQQILGQGPKLLIQFQNNGVVDDSQLPKDRFSAERLKGVDSTLKIQPAKLEDSAVYLCASSVQRYNEQFFGPGTRLTVL.

This chain links TRBV14 with TRBJ2-1; weak D call: TRBD1 (6 bases). The V and J ends lost 4 bases and 6 bases respectively, with 16 bases between them. The length of the CDR3 is 15 residues. Germline V gene data show CDR1 as SGHDN and CDR2 as FVKESK. The CDR3 sequence is CASSPTHDRSNEQFF. CDR3 coding DNA: TGTGCCAGCAGCCCCACCCATGACAGGAGCAATGAGCAGTTCTTC.

V is TRBV9 and J is TRBJ2-3; a weak D match, TRBD1 (6 bases). Deletions cut 4 bases from V and 7 bases from J, with 16 bases between. The germline V gene encodes CDR1 SGDLS and CDR2 YYNGEE. The CDR3 covers 14 residues. CDR3 nucleotides: TGTGCCAGCAGCCCAAGTGGCAGGGGACATACGCAGTATTTT. Its protein product is CASSPSGRGHTQYF.

The chain carries TRBV11-2 and TRBJ1-2, with 7 bases that match TRBD1. The CDR3 contains 13 residues. Germline values: CDR1 SGHAT, CDR2 FQNNGV. J lost 6 bases, V lost 1 base, and 2 bases had no gene match. CDR3 region: CASSLGQGDGYTF. In DNA form, the CDR3 reads TGTGCCAGCAGCTTAGGCCAGGGGGATGGCTACACCTTC.

This sequence joins TRBV3-1 (or the pseudogene TRBV3-2) and TRBJ1-2; 11 nucleotides match TRBD1. Germline CDR1 and CDR2: LGHDT and YNNKEL (reference sequence). V trimming: 5 bases; J trimming: 5 bases; junction bases outside the gene matches: 4. The CDR3 totals 14 residues. DNA of the CDR3: TGTGCCAGCAGCAGATGGGACAGGGGGTATGGCTACACCTTC. As protein: CASSRWDRGYGYTF.

The gene calls are TRBV10-3 and TRBJ2-1; D possibly corresponds to TRBD1 (5 bases). The CDR3 runs 14 residues. Per the germline V gene, CDR1 is ENHRY and CDR2 is SYGVKD. The ends were cut back, 4 bases at V and 10 bases at J, with 17 bases in the middle. Here the CDR3 reads CAISAYLGVGEQFF. The DNA of the CDR3 is TGTGCCATCAGTGCGTATCTAGGGGTGGGAGAGCAGTTCTTC.

This chain uses TRBV15 with TRBJ2-1; D might be TRBD2 (6 bases). Looked up from germline, CDR1 is LNHNV and CDR2 is YYDKDF (reference sequence). The CDR3 runs 14 residues. V shed 4 bases and J shed 4 bases, with 11 bases lying between them. The CDR3 loop is CATSTRREYNEQFF. As DNA, the CDR3 is TGTGCCACCAGCACCCGTCGGGAGTACAATGAGCAGTTCTTC.

This clone came up once. This chain links TRBV3-1 (or the pseudogene TRBV3-2) with TRBJ2-1, with D possibly being TRBD2 (5 bases). The V and J ends lost 4 bases and 6 bases respectively, with 16 bases between them. CDR1 LGHDT and CDR2 YNNKEL come from the germline V gene (reference sequence). The CDR3 is made up of 15 amino acids. DNA of the CDR3: TGTGCCAGCAGCCCGTTCGGACTCCTCTCCAATGAGCAGTTCTTC. Protein: CASSPFGLLSNEQFF.

This chain links TRBV7-2 with TRBJ2-5; 11 positions agree with TRBD2. V lost 2 bases, J lost 7 bases, and 12 bases stayed unmatched. The CDR3 is 17 residues long. Germline V CDR1 and CDR2: SGHTA, FQGNSA. In nucleotides, the CDR3 is TGTGCCAGCAGCTTAAGGGGGGGGACTAGCGGAGGAGGGACCCAGTACTTC. Amino acids: CASSLRGGTSGGGTQYF.

The genes are TRBV27 and TRBJ2-3; 7 bases match TRBD2. Germline assignment: CDR1 MNHEY and CDR2 SMNVEV (reference sequence). The CDR3 covers 16 residues. V lost 1 base and J lost 1; bases outside the gene matches: 5. The CDR3 sequence is CASSLWPSGGTDTQYF. CDR3 DNA: TGTGCCAGCAGTTTATGGCCTAGCGGTGGCACAGATACGCAGTATTTT.

The chain is built from TRBV3-1 (or the pseudogene TRBV3-2) and TRBJ1-5; D call uncertain. Germline V gene data show CDR1 as LGHDT and CDR2 as YNNKEL (reference sequence). V lost 5 bases, J lost 5 bases, and 10 bases lay in between. The CDR3 loop spans 13 amino acids. The DNA of the CDR3 is TGTGCCAGCAGCTCCCTACCTGATCAGCCCCAGCATTTT. Its protein product is CASSSLPDQPQHF.

The rearrangement joins TRBV5-5 to TRBJ1-1, with 9 bases that match TRBD1. CDR3 length: 14 residues. Trimming removed 5 bases from V and 5 bases from J; junction bases left unmatched: 7. CDR1 SGHKS and CDR2 YYEKEE come from the germline V gene (reference sequence). The DNA for the CDR3 is TGTGCCAGCAGACTGACAGGGGGAAGGACTGAAGCTTTCTTT. Amino acids: CASRLTGGRTEAFF.

The chain joins TRBV6-5 to TRBJ2-5, with D possibly being TRBD2 (5 bases). The CDR3 covers 14 residues. V was pared by 3 bases and J by 5 bases, with 13 bases between. Germline V gives CDR1 MNHEY, CDR2 SVGAGI. This CDR3 reads CASSYHSGKETQYF. CDR3 coding DNA: TGTGCCAGCAGTTATCACTCGGGGAAGGAGACCCAGTACTTC.

In DNA form, the CDR3 reads TGTGCCAGCAGCCTCAGCCCTCATACAGGGGGCTCCTATAATTCACCCCTCCACTTT. This codes for CASSLSPHTGGSYNSPLHF. The rearrangement uses TRBV9 and TRBJ1-6; 8 nucleotides line up with TRBD1. CDR3 size: 19 residues. CDR1 is SGDLS, CDR2 YYNGEE, per germline. The ends lost 4 bases at V and 0 bases at J; junction bases unmatched: 12.

V is TRBV6-2 or TRBV6-3 and J is TRBJ2-1; D is perhaps TRBD1 (6 bases). V was clipped by 2 bases and J by 5 bases, with 16 bases between them. The CDR3 runs 16 residues. Germline lookup yields CDR1 MNHEY and CDR2 SVGEGT. The CDR3 DNA sequence: TGTGCCAGCAGTTACGAACAGGGTTCCTTTAACAATGAGCAGTTCTTC. Residues: CASSYEQGSFNNEQFF.